The present entry profiles one TCR beta chain with its context. The sample is drawn from a study of blood T cells in healthy people across ages. V lost 6 bases and J lost 2, with 14 bases in between. This CDR3 contains 15 residues. Germline V lookup: CDR1 MNHEY, CDR2 SMNVEV (reference sequence). Sample donors were healthy Caucasian individuals that came from Russia, aged roughly 6 to 100. The draw of peripheral blood yielded ten milliliters from each donor. The second PCR ran about 6 to 12 cycles with a sample-barcoded 5' primer and J-beta primers. MiXCR was run by TCRdb on the 5' RACE reads, yielding one entry per CDR3 protein. The repertoire holds roughly 2 million distinct CDR3 sequences, with around 48% as singletons.

The chain links TRBV27 to TRBJ2-1; D is perhaps TRBD1 (6 bases). The TCR originated in a woman aged 40-49 years in good health. The sample comprised blood. The CDR3 bases are TGTGCCAGCAGGACCAGGGGTAGTCCCTACAATGAGCAGTTCTTC. Encoded protein: CASRTRGSPYNEQFF.